This TCR beta chain is drawn from a study of blood T cells in healthy people across ages. Study-wide results and caveats: Investigators treated diversity estimates from one million T cells as underestimates. CMV status of donors was not determined, possibly confounding expanded clonotype changes.

A few counts support this clonotype. As yet, its antigen is unknown. It was with a sample-barcoded 5' primer and a J-beta primer mix that a second PCR of roughly 6 to 11 cycles was run. MiXCR, applied by TCRdb to the 5' RACE reads, yields one record per CDR3 protein. This sample carries about 570,000 distinct CDR3 sequences, 27% of them seen once, and the ten largest clones take roughly 18%. Staff drew ten milliliters of peripheral blood from each donor. The study isolated at least 7 million PBMCs from each sample. Germline values: CDR1 SQVTM, CDR2 ANQGSEA. Trimming took 0 bases from V and 2 from J, leaving 10 bases between them. The CDR3 covers 14 residues.

Source material: blood. The TCR comes from a woman between 65 and 79 years old in good health. The rearrangement uses TRBV29-1 and TRBJ2-5; possibly TRBD1 or TRBD2 for D (5 bases each). The CDR3, as DNA: TGCAGCGTTGAAGATTCGGGGCTACAAGAGACCCAGTACTTC. This sequence encodes CSVEDSGLQETQYF.